These 7 T cell receptor beta chains came from one sample sequenced in a study of stem cell transplantation in POMP-related autoinflammatory disease (dated by TCRdb to 2020 to 2023). What the work shows at the level of the full study, not this receptor alone: A restricted number of unique TRB V-J gene pairings was observed in PRAID patients. Across all analyzed T-cell subsets, PRAID patients tended toward lower TRB diversity and higher clonality.

No antigen has been identified for these receptors. Libraries were built with the immunoSEQ multiplex PCR assay. Sourced from immuneACCESS, this table was stored by TCRdb with only in-frame sequences that have V and J called. A share of the clones is absent; for the studies checked, an unresolved V gene accounts for under half, and the remainder has no known explanation. The sample contains 8,600 or so clones, roughly nine tenths of them found a single time. Of the sample, less than 3% falls within the top ten clones. This specimen's time point label, per the study, means: before hematopoietic stem cell transplant. The sample consisted of CD8+ T cells from PBMCs, taken before stem cell transplantation. Receptors were obtained from a human donor with POMP-related autoinflammation and immune dysregulation (PRAID).

The chain combines TRBV6-5 with TRBJ1-1, with D possibly matching TRBD1 (5 bases). Looked up from germline, CDR1 is MNHEY and CDR2 is SVGAGI. With 2 bases removed from V and 2 bases from J, the gap between germline ends came to 6 bases. The CDR3 runs 13 residues. For the CDR3, the DNA is TGTGCCAGCAGTTACAGGGGAAACACTGAAGCTTTCTTT. As protein: CASSYRGNTEAFF.

This clone was observed once. The chain joins TRBV4-1 to TRBJ2-5; possibly TRBD1 or TRBD2 for D (5 bases each). The CDR3 spans 14 residues. Between the trimmed V and J ends, which lost 1 base and 6 bases, there was a span of 12 bases. From germline, CDR1 is MGHRA and CDR2 YSYEKL. CDR3 amino acids: CASSQVVEGQTQYF. The CDR3, as DNA: TGCGCCAGCAGCCAAGTTGTAGAGGGGCAGACCCAGTACTTC.

The chain couples TRBV11-2 to TRBJ2-5; D is undetermined. Germline V gene lookup returns CDR1 SGHAT and CDR2 FQNNGV. There are 14 residues in the CDR3. Trimming left V 4 bases short and J 4 bases short, with 13 bases between. Written as DNA, the CDR3 is TGTGCCAGCAGCTGGCCCCTTGGTGGAGAGACCCAGTACTTC. It encodes CASSWPLGGETQYF.

The chain employs TRBV4-1 and TRBJ2-6, with D possibly being TRBD1 (5 bases). Trimming pared 0 bases from V and 2 bases from J, leaving 8 bases between. The CDR3 consists of 16 residues. CDR1 is MGHRA, CDR2 YSYEKL, per germline. CDR3 sequence: CASSQEPRAGANVLTF. The CDR3 DNA is TGCGCCAGCAGCCAAGAACCCAGGGCTGGGGCCAACGTCCTGACTTTC.

This sequence joins TRBV5-1 and TRBJ2-5; D unresolved. Germline CDR1 SGHRS, CDR2 YFSETQ. The CDR3 consists of 14 residues. V gave up 0 bases and J gave up 6 bases, with 12 bases separating them. CDR3 loop: CASSLGLQRQTQYF. CDR3 DNA: TGCGCCAGCAGCTTGGGACTCCAGAGACAGACCCAGTACTTC. Drawing the rest from reference TRBV5-1 and TRBJ2-5, the complete variable domain is KAGVTQTPRYLIKTRGQQVTLSCSPISGHRSVSWYQQTPGQGLQFLFEYFSETQRNKGNFPGRFSGRQFSNSRSEMNVSTLELGDSALYLCASSLGLQRQTQYFGPGTRLLVL.

This chain connects TRBV5-1 to TRBJ1-1; maybe TRBD1 (6 bases). The ends were cut back, 0 bases at V and 3 bases at J, with 12 bases in the middle. Germline values: CDR1 SGHRS, CDR2 YFSETQ. The CDR3 spans 15 residues. The CDR3 is CASSLVDRPYTEAFF. The CDR3 DNA is TGCGCCAGCAGCTTGGTCGACAGGCCGTACACTGAAGCTTTCTTT.

The genes are TRBV18 and TRBJ2-7; D possibly corresponds to TRBD2 (5 bases). The CDR3 sequence is 14 residues long. Looked up from germline, CDR1 is KGHSH and CDR2 is LQKENI. Between the trimmed V and J ends, which lost 3 bases and 3 bases, there was a span of 12 bases. The CDR3 nucleotides are TGTGCCAGCTCACCCGGGGTTAGAGACTACGAGCAGTACTTC. It encodes CASSPGVRDYEQYF.